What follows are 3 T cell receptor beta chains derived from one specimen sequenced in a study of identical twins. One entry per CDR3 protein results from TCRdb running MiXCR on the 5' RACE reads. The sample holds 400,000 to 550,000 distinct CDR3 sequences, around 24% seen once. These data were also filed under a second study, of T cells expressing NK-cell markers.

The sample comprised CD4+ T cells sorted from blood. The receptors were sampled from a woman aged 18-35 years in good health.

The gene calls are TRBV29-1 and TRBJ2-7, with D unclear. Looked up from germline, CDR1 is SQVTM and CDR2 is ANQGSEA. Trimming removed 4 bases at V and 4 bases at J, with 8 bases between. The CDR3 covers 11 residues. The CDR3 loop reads CSVGSGYEQYF. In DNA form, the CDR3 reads TGCAGCGTTGGTTCCGGATACGAGCAGTACTTC.

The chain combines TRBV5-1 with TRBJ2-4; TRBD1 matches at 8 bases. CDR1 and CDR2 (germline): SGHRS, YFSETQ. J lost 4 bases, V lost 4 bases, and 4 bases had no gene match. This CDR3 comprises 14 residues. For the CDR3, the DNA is TGCGCCAGCAGCCCGGGACAGGCGAAAAACATTCAGTACTTC. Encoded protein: CASSPGQAKNIQYF.

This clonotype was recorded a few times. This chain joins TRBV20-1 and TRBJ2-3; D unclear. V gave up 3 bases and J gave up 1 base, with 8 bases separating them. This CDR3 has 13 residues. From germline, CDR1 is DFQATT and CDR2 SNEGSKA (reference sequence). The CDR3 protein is CSASLLGTDTQYF. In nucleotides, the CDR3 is TGCAGTGCTAGTTTGCTAGGCACAGATACGCAGTATTTT.